This T cell receptor (beta chain) was profiled in a study of cytomegalovirus exposure and HLA in healthy donors. Across the whole study: Prior work identified some 120 million unique TCR beta sequences in around 170 million T cells.

V lost 1 base and J 3 bases, leaving 12 bases between the germline ends. Germline V CDR1 and CDR2: SEHNR, FQNEAQ (reference sequence). CDR3 length: 15 amino acids. PCR used 60 Vbeta primers and 13 Jbeta primers. Assay: immunoSEQ multiplex PCR; the TCRdb copy retains only in-frame clones and omits some. Its table records roughly 100,000 clones. Notes on the study in general: HLA allele associations emerged for some 16,000 TCR beta sequences in a later analysis, at 0.05 false discovery rate. When analyzed later, a missense DCLRE1C variant was found to be linked to TCR beta V- and J-gene trimming. According to an earlier analysis, most TCR beta V segments yielded productive rearrangements about 87% or about 30% of the time.

Concerning this clone itself: Its antigen is not known.

The rearrangement joins TRBV7-9 to TRBJ1-1; D is perhaps TRBD1 (6 bases). The sequenced sample was PBMCs. The clonotype comes from a woman aged 25 to 39 in good health and CMV-seronegative. This chain's CDR3 is CASSLVWGGDTEAFF. The CDR3 DNA reads TGTGCCAGCAGCTTAGTTTGGGGGGGCGACACTGAAGCTTTCTTT.